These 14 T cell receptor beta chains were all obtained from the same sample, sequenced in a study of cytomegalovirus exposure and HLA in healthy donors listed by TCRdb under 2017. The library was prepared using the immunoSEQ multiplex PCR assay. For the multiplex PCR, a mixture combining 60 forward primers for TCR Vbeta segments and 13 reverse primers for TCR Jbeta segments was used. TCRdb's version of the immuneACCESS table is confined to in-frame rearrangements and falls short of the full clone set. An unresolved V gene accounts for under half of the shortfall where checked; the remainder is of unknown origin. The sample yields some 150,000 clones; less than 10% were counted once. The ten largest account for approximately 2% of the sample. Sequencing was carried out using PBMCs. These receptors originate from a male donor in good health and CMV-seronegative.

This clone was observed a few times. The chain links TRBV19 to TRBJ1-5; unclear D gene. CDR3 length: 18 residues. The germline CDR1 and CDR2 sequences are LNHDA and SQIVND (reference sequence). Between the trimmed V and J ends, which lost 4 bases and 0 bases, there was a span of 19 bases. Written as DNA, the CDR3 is TGTGCCAGTAGTAGGCGGGGTGAGGAGTATTATAGCAATCAGCCCCAGCATTTT. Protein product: CASSRRGEEYYSNQPQHF.

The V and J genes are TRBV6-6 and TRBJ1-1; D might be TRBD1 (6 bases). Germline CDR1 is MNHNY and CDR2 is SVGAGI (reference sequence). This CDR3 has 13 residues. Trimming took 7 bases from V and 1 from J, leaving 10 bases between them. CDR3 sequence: CASKETGNTEAFF. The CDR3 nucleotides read TGTGCCAGCAAGGAGACAGGGAACACTGAAGCTTTCTTT.

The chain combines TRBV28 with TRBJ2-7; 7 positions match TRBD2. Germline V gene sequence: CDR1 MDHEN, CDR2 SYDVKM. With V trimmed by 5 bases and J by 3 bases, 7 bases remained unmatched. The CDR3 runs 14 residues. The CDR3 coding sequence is TGTGCCAGCAGTCCTCGCCGGGAGGTCTACGAGCAGTACTTC. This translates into CASSPRREVYEQYF.

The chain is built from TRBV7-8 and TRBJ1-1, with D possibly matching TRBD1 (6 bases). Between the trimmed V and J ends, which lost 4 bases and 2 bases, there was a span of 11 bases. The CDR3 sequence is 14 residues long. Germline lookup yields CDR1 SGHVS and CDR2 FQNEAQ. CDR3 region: CASSSLRGNTEAFF. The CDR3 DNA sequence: TGTGCCAGCAGCTCCCTCAGGGGAAACACTGAAGCTTTCTTT.

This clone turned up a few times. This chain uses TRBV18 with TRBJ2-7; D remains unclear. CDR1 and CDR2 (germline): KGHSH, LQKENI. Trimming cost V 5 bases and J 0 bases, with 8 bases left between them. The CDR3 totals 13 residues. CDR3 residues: CASSSDISYEQYF. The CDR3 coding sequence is TGTGCCAGCTCATCCGACATCTCCTACGAGCAGTACTTC.

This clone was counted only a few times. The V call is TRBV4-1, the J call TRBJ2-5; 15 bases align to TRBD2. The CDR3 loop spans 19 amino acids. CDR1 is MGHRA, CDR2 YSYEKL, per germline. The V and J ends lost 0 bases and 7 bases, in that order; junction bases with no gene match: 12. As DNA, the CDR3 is TGCGCCAGCAGCCAAGACCGGACTAGCGGGGGGGCCGTTTTGGGGACCCAGTACTTC. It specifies CASSQDRTSGGAVLGTQYF.

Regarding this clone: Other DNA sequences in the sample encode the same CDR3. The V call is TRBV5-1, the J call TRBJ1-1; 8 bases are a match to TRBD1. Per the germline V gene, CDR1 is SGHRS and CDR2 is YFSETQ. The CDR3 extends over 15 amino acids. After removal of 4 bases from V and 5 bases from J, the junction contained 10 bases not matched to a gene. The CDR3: CASSGWTGPRTEAFF. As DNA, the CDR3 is TGCGCCAGCAGCGGGTGGACAGGGCCGAGGACTGAAGCTTTCTTT.

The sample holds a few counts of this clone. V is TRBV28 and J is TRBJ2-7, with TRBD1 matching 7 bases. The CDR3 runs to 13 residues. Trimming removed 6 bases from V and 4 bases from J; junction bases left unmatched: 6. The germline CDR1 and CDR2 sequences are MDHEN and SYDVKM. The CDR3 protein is CASRRGQPYEQYF. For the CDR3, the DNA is TGTGCCAGCAGACGGGGACAGCCTTACGAGCAGTACTTC. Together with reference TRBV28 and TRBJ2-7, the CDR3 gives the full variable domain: DVKVTQSSRYLVKRTGEKVFLECVQDMDHENMFWYRQDPGLGLRLIYFSYDVKMKEKGDIPEGYSVSREKKERFSLILESASTNQTSMYLCASRRGQPYEQYFGPGTRLTVT.

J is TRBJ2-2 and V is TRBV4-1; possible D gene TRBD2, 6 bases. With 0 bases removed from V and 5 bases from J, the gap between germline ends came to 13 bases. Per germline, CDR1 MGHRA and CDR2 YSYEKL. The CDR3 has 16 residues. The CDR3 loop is CASSQDAGRRTGELFF. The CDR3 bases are TGCGCCAGCAGCCAAGACGCCGGGAGAAGGACCGGGGAGCTGTTTTTT.

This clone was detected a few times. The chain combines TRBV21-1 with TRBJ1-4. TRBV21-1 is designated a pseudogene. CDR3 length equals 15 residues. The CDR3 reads CASSKGGGINEKLFF. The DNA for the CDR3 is TGTGCCAGCAGCAAAGGGGGCGGGATAAATGAAAAACTGTTTTTT.

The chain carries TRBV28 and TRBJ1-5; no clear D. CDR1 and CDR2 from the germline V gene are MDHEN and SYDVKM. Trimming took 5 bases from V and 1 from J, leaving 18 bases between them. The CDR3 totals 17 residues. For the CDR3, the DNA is TGTGCCAGCAGTCCGTCCGTCGATCTCGGGAGCAATCAGCCCCAGCATTTT. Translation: CASSPSVDLGSNQPQHF.

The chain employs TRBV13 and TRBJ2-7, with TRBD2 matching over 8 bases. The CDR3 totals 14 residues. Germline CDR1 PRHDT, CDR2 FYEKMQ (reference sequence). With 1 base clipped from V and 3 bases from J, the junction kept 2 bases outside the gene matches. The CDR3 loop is CASSLAGGDYEQYF. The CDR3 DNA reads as TGTGCCAGCAGCTTAGCCGGGGGGGACTACGAGCAGTACTTC.

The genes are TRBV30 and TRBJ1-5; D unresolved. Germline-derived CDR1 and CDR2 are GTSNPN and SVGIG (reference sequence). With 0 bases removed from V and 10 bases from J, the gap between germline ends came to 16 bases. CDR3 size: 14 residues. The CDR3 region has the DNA TGTGCCTGGAGTGTTGGAGGGTACATCAGCCCCCAGCATTTT. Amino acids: CAWSVGGYISPQHF. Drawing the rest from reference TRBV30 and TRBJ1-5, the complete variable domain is SQTIHQWPATLVQPVGSPLSLECTVEGTSNPNLYWYRQAAGRGLQLLFYSVGIGQISSEVPQNLSASRPQDRQFILSSKKLLLSDSGFYLCAWSVGGYISPQHFGDGTRLSIL.

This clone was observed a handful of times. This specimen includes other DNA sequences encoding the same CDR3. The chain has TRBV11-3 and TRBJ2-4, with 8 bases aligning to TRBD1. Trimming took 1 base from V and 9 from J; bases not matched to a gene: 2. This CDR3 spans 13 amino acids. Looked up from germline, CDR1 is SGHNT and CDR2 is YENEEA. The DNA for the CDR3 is TGTGCCAGCAGCTTAGCCACAGGGGGCATTCAGTACTTC. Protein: CASSLATGGIQYF. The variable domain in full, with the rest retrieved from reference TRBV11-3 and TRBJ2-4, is EAGVVQSPRYKIIEKKQPVAFWCNPISGHNTLYWYLQNLGQGPELLIRYENEEAVDDSQLPKDRFSAERLKGVDSTLKIQPAELGDSAVYLCASSLATGGIQYFGAGTRLSVL.